Shown below are 9 T cell receptor beta chains from a single sample sequenced in a study of blood T cell repertoires in COVID-19. TCRdb's copy holds only in-frame clones and misses some; the assay was immunoSEQ multiplex PCR. This table holds around 400,000 clones, about 88% found once. The sequencing input was PBMCs or T cells enriched from blood (not recorded which). Receptors were obtained from a woman aged 18-29 years who had been exposed to COVID-19.

CDR3 protein: CASSLDEAALGSPLHF. In DNA form, the CDR3 reads TGTGCCAGCAGCTTAGACGAGGCAGCCCTAGGTTCACCCCTCCACTTT. The V call is TRBV11-2, the J call TRBJ1-6; D remains unclear. The CDR3 is 16 residues long. Germline V lookup: CDR1 SGHAT, CDR2 FQNNGV. Trimming left V 0 bases short and J 9 bases short, with 15 bases between.

The chain carries TRBV28 and TRBJ1-2, with 9 bases that match TRBD1. The length of the CDR3 is 13 residues. Germline CDR1 reads MDHEN; CDR2 reads SYDVKM. The V and J ends lost 6 bases and 2 bases, in that order; junction bases with no gene match: 1. In nucleotides, the CDR3 is TGTGCCAGCAGCGACAGGGGGAACTATGGCTACACCTTC. Protein sequence: CASSDRGNYGYTF.

The chain combines TRBV27 with TRBJ2-1; D remains ambiguous. Trimming removed 9 bases from V and 10 bases from J, with 10 bases in between. The germline V gene encodes CDR1 MNHEY and CDR2 SMNVEV (reference sequence). This CDR3 has 10 residues. CDR3 in amino acids: CASRLGEQFF. The DNA for the CDR3 is TGTGCCAGTCGACTCGGAGAGCAGTTCTTC.

The genes are TRBV18 and TRBJ1-4, with TRBD1 matching 10 bases. V lost 0 bases to trimming and J lost 8 bases; unmatched junction nucleotides: 6. The CDR3 is 16 residues long. Germline V gene lookup returns CDR1 KGHSH and CDR2 LQKENI. CDR3 loop: CASSPPTDRGKEKLFF. CDR3 sequence (DNA): TGTGCCAGCTCACCACCGACGGACAGGGGGAAGGAAAAACTGTTTTTT.

The chain combines TRBV7-9 with TRBJ1-3, with a possible D match to TRBD1 (5 bases). Germline CDR1 reads SEHNR; CDR2 reads FQNEAQ (reference sequence). This CDR3 contains 14 residues. V lost 9 bases, J lost 0 bases, and 12 bases lay in between. CDR3 sequence (DNA): TGTGCCAGTCCGTGGGGCAGCTCTGGAAACACCATATATTTT. Protein sequence: CASPWGSSGNTIYF.

The J gene is TRBJ2-7, the V gene TRBV5-6; no clear D gene. CDR1 and CDR2 from the germline V gene are SGHDT and YYEEEE. The germline V and J ends were trimmed by 1 base and 5 bases, with 10 bases remaining between them. The CDR3 consists of 13 residues. CDR3 nucleotide sequence: TGTGCCAGCAGCTTGAGATTGGGCCACGAGCAGTACTTC. Translation gives CASSLRLGHEQYF.

The chain links TRBV4-2 to TRBJ2-3; D is ambiguous. The CDR3 is 13 amino acids. The germline V gene has CDR1 LGHNA and CDR2 YNFKEQ. The V gene lost 0 bases and the J gene lost 7 bases, with 8 bases spanning the gap. Here the CDR3 DNA reads TGTGCCAGCAGCCAAGAGGCAGTTTATACGCAGTATTTT. Translated, it gives CASSQEAVYTQYF.

In its sample, this clone was seen once. The chain joins TRBV7-9 to TRBJ2-4; D is perhaps TRBD2 (5 bases). Trimming took 5 bases from V and 0 from J, leaving 8 bases between them. The CDR3 sequence is 14 residues long. Germline V lookup: CDR1 SEHNR, CDR2 FQNEAQ (reference sequence). The CDR3 loop is CASSAGLAKNIQYF. In DNA form, the CDR3 reads TGTGCCAGCAGCGCCGGACTAGCCAAAAACATTCAGTACTTC.

This chain uses TRBV10-1 with TRBJ2-2, with 8 bases identical to TRBD1. Germline trimming cut 8 bases from V and 1 base from J; bases unmatched to any gene: 6. There are 15 residues in the CDR3. In germline, CDR1 is WNHNN, CDR2 SYGVQD (reference sequence). DNA for the CDR3: TGCGCCAGCGGATCCGGGACAGGGAACACCGGGGAGCTGTTTTTT. It yields the protein CASGSGTGNTGELFF.